What follows is one TCR beta chain and its context. Clones were read by immunoSEQ multiplex PCR, and TCRdb kept only the in-frame ones, dropping some. The sample yields around 58,000 clones, nearly 90% seen once. The data were obtained in a study of control samples from healthy donors and cancer patients. The clonotype was recovered from a man aged 45 to 65 in good health. Input material: blood.

The chain's CDR3 is CASSRLSEGYNEQFF. In DNA form, the CDR3 reads TGTGCCAGCAGCCGTCTTTCTGAGGGCTACAATGAGCAGTTCTTC. The chain recombines TRBV7-9 with TRBJ2-1; D might be TRBD2 (5 bases). This CDR3 has 15 residues. The V gene lost 5 bases and the J gene lost 3 bases, with 14 bases spanning the gap. Looked up from germline, CDR1 is SEHNR and CDR2 is FQNEAQ (reference sequence).